The clone carrying this T cell receptor (beta chain) has at least ten counts. This entry comes from a study of spatial heterogeneity in lung cancer. TCRdb passed the 5' RACE reads through MiXCR, listing each CDR3 protein once. The profile shows roughly 8,000 distinct CDR3 sequences, 7% to 9.5% of them singletons. Stated time point: sample taken at primary tumor resection. Unsorted whole RNA of tumor, nontumor lung or frozen PBMC was sequenced. V gave up 6 bases and J gave up 3 bases; unmatched junction bases: 12. Germline assignment: CDR1 DFQATT and CDR2 SNEGSKA (reference sequence). The CDR3 has 16 amino acids.

The receptor's source is a female donor with early-stage non-small cell lung cancer. Sequenced material: PBMCs, taken at surgery. J is TRBJ2-7 and V is TRBV20-1; 12 bases map to TRBD1. CDR3 DNA sequence: TGCAGTGCGCGGGGACAGGGGGCGGGAATGGTCTACGAGCAGTACTTC. This gives the protein CSARGQGAGMVYEQYF.